This entry concerns a single TCR beta chain. Antigen: not known. The source of the sample is a study of cytomegalovirus exposure and HLA in healthy donors. Broader study findings: It was reportedly the case that the classifier diagnosed cytomegalovirus status with high specificity and sensitivity. Prediction of most subjects' HLA-A and HLA-B alleles by TCR beta sequences was reportedly accurate. The study assumed roughly uniform donor sequencing depth for presence/absence analyses. In terms of immune exposure information, only CMV serostatus was available.

Use of 60 Vbeta and 13 Jbeta primers characterized the PCR. Libraries were prepared by immunoSEQ multiplex PCR; TCRdb keeps only in-frame clonotypes and omits some of them. The profile shows 120,000 to 150,000 clones, approximately 68% of them singletons. Sample: PBMCs. The TCR comes from a man aged 55 to 70 in good health and CMV-seronegative.

The CDR3 DNA is TGTGCCAGCTCATCCGCCGTGACAGGAGCTTCCTCTGGGGCCAACGTCCTGACTTTC. The encoded protein is CASSSAVTGASSGANVLTF. V usage is TRBV18 and J usage is TRBJ2-6, with D tentatively TRBD1 (6 bases). Germline V lookup: CDR1 KGHSH, CDR2 LQKENI. Deletions cut 5 bases from V and 0 bases from J, with 20 bases between. The CDR3 loop spans 19 amino acids.